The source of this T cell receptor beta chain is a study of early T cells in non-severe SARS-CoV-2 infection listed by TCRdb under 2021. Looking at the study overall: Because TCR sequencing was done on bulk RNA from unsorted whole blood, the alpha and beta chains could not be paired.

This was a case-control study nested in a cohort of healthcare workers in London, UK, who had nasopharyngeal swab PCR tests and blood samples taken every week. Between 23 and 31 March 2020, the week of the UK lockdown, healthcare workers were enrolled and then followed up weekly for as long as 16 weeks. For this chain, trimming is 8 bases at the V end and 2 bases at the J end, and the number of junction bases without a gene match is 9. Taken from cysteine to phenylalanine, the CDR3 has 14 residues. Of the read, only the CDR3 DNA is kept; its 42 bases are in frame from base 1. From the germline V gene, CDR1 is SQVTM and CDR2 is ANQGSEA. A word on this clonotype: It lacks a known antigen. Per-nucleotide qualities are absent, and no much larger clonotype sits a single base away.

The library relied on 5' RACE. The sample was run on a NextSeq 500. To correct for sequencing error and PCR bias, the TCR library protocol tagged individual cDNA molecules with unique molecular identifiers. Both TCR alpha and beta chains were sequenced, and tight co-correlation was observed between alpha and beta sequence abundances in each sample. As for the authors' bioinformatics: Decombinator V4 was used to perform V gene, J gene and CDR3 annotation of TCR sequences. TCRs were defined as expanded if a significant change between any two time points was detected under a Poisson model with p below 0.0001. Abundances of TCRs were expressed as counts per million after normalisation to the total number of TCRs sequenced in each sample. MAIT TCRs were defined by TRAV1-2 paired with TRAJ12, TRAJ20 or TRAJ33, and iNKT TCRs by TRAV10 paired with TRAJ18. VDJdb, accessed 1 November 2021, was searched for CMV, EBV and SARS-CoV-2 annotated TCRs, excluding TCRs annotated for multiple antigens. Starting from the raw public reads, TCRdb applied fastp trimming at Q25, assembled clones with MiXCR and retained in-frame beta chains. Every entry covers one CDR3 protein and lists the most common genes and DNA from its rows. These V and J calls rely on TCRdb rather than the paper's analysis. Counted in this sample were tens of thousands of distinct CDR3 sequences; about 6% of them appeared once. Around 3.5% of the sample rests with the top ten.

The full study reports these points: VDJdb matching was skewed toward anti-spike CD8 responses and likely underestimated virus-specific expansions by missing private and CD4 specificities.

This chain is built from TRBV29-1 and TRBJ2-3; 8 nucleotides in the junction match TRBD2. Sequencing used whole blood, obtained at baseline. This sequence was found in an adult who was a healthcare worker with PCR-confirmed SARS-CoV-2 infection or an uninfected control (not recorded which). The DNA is TGCAGCATTAAGGGACTAGGTCTCACAGATACGCAGTATTTT. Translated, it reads CSIKGLGLTDTQYF.